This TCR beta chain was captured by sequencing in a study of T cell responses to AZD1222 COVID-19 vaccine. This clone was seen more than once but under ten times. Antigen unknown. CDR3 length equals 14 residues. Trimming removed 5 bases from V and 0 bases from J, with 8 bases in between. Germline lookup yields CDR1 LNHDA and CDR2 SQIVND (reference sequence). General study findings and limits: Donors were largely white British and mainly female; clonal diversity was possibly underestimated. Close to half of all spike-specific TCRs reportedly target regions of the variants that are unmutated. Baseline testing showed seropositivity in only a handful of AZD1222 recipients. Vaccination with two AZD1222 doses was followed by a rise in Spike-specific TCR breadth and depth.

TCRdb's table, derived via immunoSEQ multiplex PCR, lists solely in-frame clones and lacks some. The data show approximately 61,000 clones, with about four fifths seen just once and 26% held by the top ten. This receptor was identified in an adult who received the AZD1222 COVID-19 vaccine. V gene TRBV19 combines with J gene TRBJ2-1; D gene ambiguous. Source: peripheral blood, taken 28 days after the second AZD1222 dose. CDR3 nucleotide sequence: TGTGCCAGTAGTTTCCCGAGCTCCTACAATGAGCAGTTCTTC. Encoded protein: CASSFPSSYNEQFF.